The sequence of this T cell receptor (beta chain) was determined in a study of cytomegalovirus exposure and HLA in healthy donors. Overall study: Clustering assigned over 70% of the roughly 400 genotyped donors to the Caucasian-associated ancestry cluster. General study results and limits: TCR beta V segments were, for the most part, productive about 90% or about 30% of the time in an earlier analysis.

PCR involved 60 Vbeta and 13 Jbeta primers. This table comes from immunoSEQ multiplex PCR, and its TCRdb copy is limited to in-frame clones, with some not included. The sample contains about 150,000 clones, 80% of which appear only once. With regard to this clone: Antigen specificity is unknown.

The receptor's source is a male donor in good health and CMV-seropositive. Sequencing used PBMCs.

DNA for the CDR3: TGTGCCAGCAGCAAATATAGCGGGAGCGGCTACGAGCAGTACTTC. This encodes CASSKYSGSGYEQYF. V gene TRBV7-9 combines with J gene TRBJ2-5; the match to TRBD2 covers 9 bases. The last part of the DNA fits TRBJ2-7 better; the J call may be wrong. This CDR3 is 15 amino acids long. Per the germline V gene, CDR1 is SEHNR and CDR2 is FQNEAQ (reference sequence).